One and the same sample provided the 6 T cell receptor beta chains below, sequenced in a study of T cell changes during pregnancy in multiple sclerosis. Profiling relied on immunoSEQ multiplex PCR, and the TCRdb table lists in-frame clones only, not all of them. The sample holds 40,000 to 50,000 clones, 92% seen once. The specimen comprised CD4+ T cells from peripheral blood mononuclear cells, sampled in the second trimester of pregnancy. These receptor sequences come from a female donor in good health, enrolled as a control in a pregnancy study.

The chain links TRBV5-1 to TRBJ2-7; maybe TRBD1 (6 bases). In germline, CDR1 is SGHRS, CDR2 YFSETQ. The germline V and J ends were trimmed by 3 bases and 4 bases, with 17 bases remaining between them. The CDR3 sequence is 15 residues long. The CDR3 sequence: CASSSIIQGYYEQYF. The CDR3 DNA is TGCGCCAGCAGCTCCATAATACAGGGATATTACGAGCAGTACTTC.

CDR3 nucleotide sequence: TGTGCCAGCAGTTACTCGGCGGGGGGCAACAATGAGCAGTTCTTC. Its protein product is CASSYSAGGNNEQFF. The chain recombines TRBV6-5 with TRBJ2-1; 8 bases are a match to TRBD2. V lost 0 bases to trimming and J lost 5 bases; unmatched junction nucleotides: 3. This CDR3 comprises 15 residues. Germline values: CDR1 MNHEY, CDR2 SVGAGI.

The J gene is TRBJ2-1, the V gene TRBV7-9; D uncertain. Germline values: CDR1 SEHNR, CDR2 FQNEAQ (reference sequence). V dropped 5 bases and J dropped 4 bases, with 12 bases sitting between them. The CDR3 is 14 amino acids. In DNA, the CDR3 is TGTGCCAGCAGCCAAACAGACGGATACAATGAGCAGTTCTTC. This gives the protein CASSQTDGYNEQFF.

The CDR3 is CASSPRLVGYTF. As DNA, the CDR3 is TGTGCCAGCAGTCCACGGTTGGTCGGCTACACCTTC. The chain joins TRBV6-1 to TRBJ1-2; D gene uncertain. V was clipped by 5 bases and J by 8 bases, with 12 bases between them. The CDR3 consists of 12 residues. CDR1 is MNHNS and CDR2 is SASEGT in the germline V gene.

This sequence joins TRBV5-1 and TRBJ2-7; TRBD1 is a possible D gene (5 bases). The CDR3 is 14 amino acids. V gave up 5 bases and J gave up 1 base, with 13 bases separating them. CDR1 SGHRS and CDR2 YFSETQ come from the germline V gene. CDR3 amino acids: CASSPTGPSYEQYF. In nucleotides, the CDR3 is TGCGCCAGCAGTCCAACAGGTCCTTCCTACGAGCAGTACTTC.

The rearrangement uses TRBV7-2 and TRBJ1-4, with 7 nucleotides matching TRBD1. V lost 6 bases to trimming and J lost 3 bases; unmatched junction nucleotides: 7. Germline CDR1 and CDR2: SGHTA and FQGNSA. The CDR3 spans 15 residues. The chain's CDR3 is CASRPTGAANEKLFF. In DNA form, the CDR3 reads TGTGCCAGCAGACCCACAGGGGCCGCTAATGAAAAACTGTTTTTT.